This T cell receptor beta chain was documented in a study of Ad26.COV2.S vaccination and SARS-CoV-2 variants (dated by TCRdb to about 2021). About the full investigation: Vaccine-arm donors came from COV1001, a multicentre, randomized, double-blind, placebo-controlled phase I-IIa trial of Ad26.COV2.S in healthy adults. Dosing of Ad26.COV2.S was intramuscular, at either 5x10^10 or 1x10^11 viral particles, delivered as one shot or as two shots spaced 56 days apart. TCRbeta repertoire sequencing was used to assess the specificity and breadth of SARS-CoV-2-reactive T cell receptors after Ad26.COV2.S vaccination. The TCR-sequenced set comprised approximately 30 samples: approximately 20 Ad26.COV2.S vaccine recipients, 5 placebo recipients and 8 SARS-CoV-2 convalescent individuals. Trial participants were randomized into five groups of five, in which low-dose or high-dose Ad26.COV2.S was given once or twice, or placebo was given on both occasions. Investigators did not know the trial group allocation while performing experiments and assessing outcomes.

Notes on this clone: This clone's antigen is unknown. No much larger clone exists at a distance of one base, and base qualities are not known.

The immunoSEQ Assay was used to sequence TCRbeta CDR3 regions. After extraction, genomic DNA underwent amplification by bias-controlled multiplex PCR, followed by high-throughput sequencing. The authors' analysis ran thus. To quantify the absolute abundance of each unique TCRbeta CDR3 region, sequences were collapsed and filtered. Usable DNA was measured by amplifying reference genes present in all nucleated cells, and TCRbeta template counts were normalized to that usable DNA to estimate T cell fraction. Repertoire TCRs were annotated as SARS-CoV-2-specific when V gene, CDR3 amino acid sequence and J gene were exactly matched to a known reactive TCR set. MIRA supplied the reference SARS-CoV-2 TCR set, which was filtered for enrichment in COVID-19-positive ImmuneCODE repertoires so that public or cross-reactive TCRs were removed. Based on the MIRA antigens, annotated TCRs were further analysed at the level of specific ORF or position within ORF. Depth was the summed frequency of annotated unique rearrangements, while breadth was defined as annotated unique rearrangements over total unique productive rearrangements. Group comparisons of TCR breadth used two-sided Wilcoxon rank-sum tests. TCRdb obtained this table from immuneACCESS and retained in-frame rearrangements with V and J assigned. These tables miss some clones; where compared with another copy, unresolved V genes account for less than half of the shortfall, and the remainder is unexplained. Clonal size and the V and J genes are those of that table, whereas D and trimming came from the DNA. The sample has approximately 300,000 clones on record, 70% to 90% of them singletons. 2.1% of the sample is held by the ten biggest clonotypes.

The treatment or condition label for this specimen denotes: 15 to 20 received Ad26.COV2.S at low or high dose, single or two shots; 5 received placebo; per-sample allocation not given. For vaccine and placebo recipients, the sequenced repertoires came from samples collected on day 63 after the first injection. In Cohort 1b, around 25 adults aged 18-55 years were enrolled at a single site in Boston, USA, between 29 July and 7 August 2020. Ad26.COV2.S was a replication-incompetent adenovirus type 26 vector expressing a prefusion-stabilized SARS-CoV-2 spike protein from the original Wuhan strain. The CDR3 runs 13 amino acids, cysteine and phenylalanine included. Just the 39-base CDR3 DNA is kept, in frame starting at base 1. Based on the germline V gene, the CDR1 and CDR2 sequences are MNHEY and SVGAGI. V and J are truncated by 6 bases and 4 bases respectively, leaving an intervening sequence of 12 bases.

The investigation overall reported the following: Non-spike TCR breadth was comparable between vaccine and placebo recipients, consistent with the vaccine containing only spike. After vaccination, spike-specific CD8+ and CD4+ T cell responses were reported to show substantial breadth. According to the authors, total T cell responses may have been underestimated by the TCR breadth and depth analyses. The study lacked the statistical power to compare responses across vaccine doses or regimens. Spike-specific TCR breadth was higher in Ad26.COV2.S recipients than in placebo recipients (P = 0.0014).

This receptor chain uses TRBV6-5 and TRBJ1-2, with the D gene uncertain. Sequencing was performed on peripheral blood, taken in a trial of Ad26.COV2.S vaccine versus placebo. The receptor comes from a person aged 18-60 years who received the Ad26.COV2.S COVID-19 vaccine or a placebo. The bases are TGTGCCAGCAGCCGGGAGGGTGGCTATGGCTACACCTTC. This yields the protein CASSREGGYGYTF.